Described below is a single TCR beta chain sequence and its context. The data were taken from a study of control samples from healthy donors and cancer patients. Using immunoSEQ multiplex PCR, the repertoire was profiled, and TCRdb retains in-frame clones only, with some absent. The sample comprises around 180,000 clones, 94% of which are singletons, and around 1.5% rests with the top ten. Trimming removed 0 bases at V and 0 bases at J, with 6 bases between. Looked up from germline, CDR1 is LNHNV and CDR2 is YYDKDF (reference sequence). The CDR3 consists of 15 residues. This chain uses TRBV15 with TRBJ2-1, with unresolved D. Sequencing used blood. This receptor was identified in a woman in her late teens or twenties in good health. The CDR3 loop reads CATSRDRSSYNEQFF. The CDR3 DNA reads TGTGCCACCAGCAGAGATAGGAGCTCCTACAATGAGCAGTTCTTC.